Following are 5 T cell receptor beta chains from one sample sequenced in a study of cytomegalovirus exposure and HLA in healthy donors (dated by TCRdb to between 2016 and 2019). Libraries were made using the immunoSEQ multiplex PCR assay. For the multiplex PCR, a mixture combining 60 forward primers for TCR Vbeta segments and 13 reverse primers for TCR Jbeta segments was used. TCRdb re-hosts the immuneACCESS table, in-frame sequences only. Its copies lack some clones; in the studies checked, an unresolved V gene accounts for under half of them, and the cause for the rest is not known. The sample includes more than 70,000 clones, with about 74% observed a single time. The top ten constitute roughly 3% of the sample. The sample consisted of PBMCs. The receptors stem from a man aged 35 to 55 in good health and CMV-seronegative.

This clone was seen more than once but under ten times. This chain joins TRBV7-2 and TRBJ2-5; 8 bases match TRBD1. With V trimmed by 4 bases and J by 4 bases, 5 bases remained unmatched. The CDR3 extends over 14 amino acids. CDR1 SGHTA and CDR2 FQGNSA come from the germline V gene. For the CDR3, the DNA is TGTGCCAGCAGCTCCGGACAGGGACGAGAGACCCAGTACTTC. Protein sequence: CASSSGQGRETQYF.

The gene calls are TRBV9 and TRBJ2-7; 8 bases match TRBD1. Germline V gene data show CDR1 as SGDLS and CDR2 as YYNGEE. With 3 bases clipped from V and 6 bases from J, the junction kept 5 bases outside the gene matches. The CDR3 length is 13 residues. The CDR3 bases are TGTGCCAGCAGCGAGGATGGACAGGGCGAGCAGTACTTC. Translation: CASSEDGQGEQYF.

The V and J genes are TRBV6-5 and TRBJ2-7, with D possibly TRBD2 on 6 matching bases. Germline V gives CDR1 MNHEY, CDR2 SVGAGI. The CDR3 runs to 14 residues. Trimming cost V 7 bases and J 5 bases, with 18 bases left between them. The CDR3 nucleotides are TGTGCCAGCACCACCCTTCGGGGGTTCAACGAGCAGTACTTC. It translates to CASTTLRGFNEQYF.

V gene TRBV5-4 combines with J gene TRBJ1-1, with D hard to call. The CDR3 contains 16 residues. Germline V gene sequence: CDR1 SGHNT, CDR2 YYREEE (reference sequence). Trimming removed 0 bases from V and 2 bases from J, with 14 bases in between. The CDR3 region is CASSLEWAATNTEAFF. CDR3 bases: TGTGCCAGCAGCTTGGAATGGGCAGCTACTAACACTGAAGCTTTCTTT. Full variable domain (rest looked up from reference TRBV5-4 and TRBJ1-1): ETGVTQSPTHLIKTRGQQVTLRCSSQSGHNTVSWYQQALGQGPQFIFQYYREEENGRGNFPPRFSGLQFPNYSSELNVNALELDDSALYLCASSLEWAATNTEAFFGQGTRLTVV.

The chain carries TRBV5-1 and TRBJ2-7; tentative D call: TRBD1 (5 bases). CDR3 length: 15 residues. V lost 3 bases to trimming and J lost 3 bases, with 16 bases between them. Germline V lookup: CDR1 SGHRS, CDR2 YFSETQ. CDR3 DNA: TGCGCCAGCAGCTCCGACATTGACAGAAACTACGAGCAGTACTTC. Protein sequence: CASSSDIDRNYEQYF. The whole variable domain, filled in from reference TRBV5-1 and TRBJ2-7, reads KAGVTQTPRYLIKTRGQQVTLSCSPISGHRSVSWYQQTPGQGLQFLFEYFSETQRNKGNFPGRFSGRQFSNSRSEMNVSTLELGDSALYLCASSSDIDRNYEQYFGPGTRLTVT.